This T cell receptor (beta chain) was recorded in a study of identical twins listed by TCRdb under 2016. Looking at the study overall: To test whether fetal clonotypes persist, this study deep-sequenced TCR alpha and beta repertoires from monozygotic twins, from unrelated adults of various ages, and from cord blood. To rule out contamination, replicate twin experiments were performed at different times with different library preparation protocols.

Every donor was a healthy Caucasian. The twin cohort comprised three pairs of female monozygotic twins, all aged roughly 18 to 30 years. Positive isolation kits from Invitrogen were used to isolate CD4+ and CD8+ T cell populations. Library preparation employed 5' RACE. The sample was run on an Illumina HiSeq 2000. Template switching introduced a universal primer binding site; the final cDNA contained a unique molecular identifier, enabling accurate counting of TCR cDNA molecules. Specific primers in the conserved constant-segment region were used to synthesize first-strand cDNA for the TCR alpha and beta chains. To control for contamination, every cDNA library carried two barcodes: a SMART-Mk sample barcode plus Illumina barcodes. TruSeq adapter sequences and Illumina sample barcodes were added in two successive PCR steps. TCR alpha and beta cDNA libraries were sequenced on the Illumina HiSeq platform with custom primers. In the authors' own workflow: MiGEC processed the raw reads to extract unique molecular identifiers, while MiXCR was used to determine the CDR3 positions. For each individual, recombination models were inferred using an EM algorithm with the repgenHMM and IGoR tools. Shared clonotypes were analyzed with the tcR package in R, and sharing was normalized by the product of cloneset sizes. Out-of-frame nonproductive sequences were analyzed to study raw recombination free of thymic and clonal selection effects. TCRdb handled the public reads itself, with Q25 trimming in fastp and clone calling in MiXCR, and kept productive beta chains. Every CDR3 protein is listed once, alongside the most common genes and DNA of its rows. Here the V and J calls rest on TCRdb's processing, not on the authors' analysis. In this sample the table shows around 530,000 distinct CDR3 sequences, about 15% of which occur a single time. The leading ten clones occupy less than 0.5% of the sample.

Points the paper makes about the study in general: In monozygotic twins, recombination models systematically underestimated out-of-frame TCR alpha sharing, but the models matched the sharing seen between unrelated individuals. Compared with coincidental sharing between unrelated individuals, an excess of low generation-probability sequences was observed among out-of-frame TCR alpha sequences shared between twins. A weaker excess of twin sharing was found in beta out-of-frame sequences because the signal-to-noise ratio was lowered by fewer shared sequences. Because the same donors could not be followed over many years, the conclusions relied on cross-sectional statistical analysis. Fewer insertions were carried by abundant cord blood beta clonotypes, a similar but weaker trend appeared in young adult naive repertoires, and no such trend appeared in memory repertoires. Zero-insertion analyses could be partly confounded by invariant T cells such as MAIT and iNKT, although diverse VJ usage argued against such confounding for most clonotypes.

This clonotype showed up just a few times. Its cognate antigen has yet to be identified. Base quality data are lacking; no much larger clone is found one base away. These data were also filed under a second study, of yellow fever vaccine responses in identical twins. Drawing on the second study: The T cell response to vaccination in identical twins was reported by the authors to appear partly convergent and partly personalized. In the study, vaccine-responding T cell clones were precisely tracked in identical twins.

The origin of this receptor is a woman between 18 and 30 years old in good health. The sequenced sample consisted of CD4+ T cells sorted from blood.

The CDR3 region has the sequence CASATAQLNEKLFF. The DNA sequence follows: TGTGCCAGCGCGACGGCGCAACTGAATGAAAAACTGTTTTTT. The rearrangement joined TRBV6-2 or TRBV6-3 to TRBJ1-4; the D gene lacks a confident call. The germline V gene provides CDR1 MNHEY and CDR2 SVGEGT. V and J are truncated by 8 bases and 5 bases respectively, leaving an intervening sequence of 15 bases. CDR3 length: 14 amino acids, cysteine to phenylalanine. Only the CDR3 region is kept as DNA, spanning 42 bases read in frame from base 1.